This TCR beta chain was sequenced for a study of T cell clones after liver transplantation. Study results and caveats: Compared with third party-reactive sequences, donor-reactive ones declined more, independent of withdrawal success.

This table comes from immunoSEQ multiplex PCR, and its TCRdb copy is limited to in-frame clones, with some not included. The sample carries roughly 65,000 clones, nearly 95% recorded once. With V trimmed by 7 bases and J by 8 bases, 10 bases remained unmatched. This CDR3 has 16 residues. Germline V gene sequence: CDR1 ENHRY, CDR2 SYGVKD. Remarks on this clone: Its antigen is currently unknown.

The receptor's source is a human patient who received a liver transplant. Some T cells could come from the graft donor. The chain recombines TRBV10-3 with TRBJ2-1; TRBD2 aligns across 14 bases. Here the sequenced sample was CD4+ T cells from blood, taken less than 28 months after liver transplant. This CDR3 is CAIKETSGRARDEQFF. The CDR3 DNA follows: TGTGCCATCAAAGAGACTAGCGGGAGGGCCAGGGATGAGCAGTTCTTC.